This is a list of T cell receptor beta chains from one sample in a study of T cell changes during pregnancy in multiple sclerosis. Measured with immunoSEQ multiplex PCR; TCRdb has only the in-frame clones, and not every one. The sample carries tens of thousands of clones, about 92% recorded once. The sample here was CD4+ T cells from peripheral blood mononuclear cells, taken after pregnancy. The receptors stem from a female donor with multiple sclerosis, enrolled in a pregnancy study. Each CDR3 is given with its conserved first and last residue. The order of the fields is V gene, J gene, D gene, clone size, CDR3 protein, CDR3 DNA. A D gene is named only where the DNA matches it firmly. The size entry is marked missing in some rows and otherwise reads once, few, many or a size class.

V gene: TRBV5-1
J gene: TRBJ2-1
D gene: NA
clone size: NA
CDR3 protein: CASSFDTLNYNEQFF
CDR3 DNA: TGCGCCAGCAGCTTTGACACGCTCAACTACAATGAGCAGTTCTTC

V gene: TRBV19
J gene: TRBJ2-1
D gene: TRBD1
clone size: NA
CDR3 protein: CATRTGGLNEQFF
CDR3 DNA: TGTGCCACCAGGACAGGGGGTCTCAATGAGCAGTTCTTC

V gene: TRBV5-6
J gene: TRBJ2-7
D gene: NA
clone size: NA
CDR3 protein: CASSLGRSPSYEQYF
CDR3 DNA: TGTGCCAGCAGCTTGGGTCGGAGTCCCTCCTACGAGCAGTACTTC

V gene: TRBV4-3
J gene: TRBJ1-1
D gene: TRBD1
clone size: NA
CDR3 protein: CASSRDRNTEAFF
CDR3 DNA: TGCGCCAGCAGCCGGGACAGAAACACTGAAGCTTTCTTT

V gene: TRBV7-9
J gene: TRBJ1-1
D gene: NA
clone size: NA
CDR3 protein: CASSLRAGREAFF
CDR3 DNA: TGTGCCAGCAGCTTACGCGCAGGGCGTGAAGCTTTCTTT

V gene: TRBV29-1
J gene: TRBJ2-7
D gene: TRBD1
clone size: once
CDR3 protein: CSVRQGDEQYF
CDR3 DNA: TGCAGCGTGCGACAGGGGGACGAGCAGTACTTC

V gene: TRBV11-2
J gene: TRBJ1-2
D gene: NA
clone size: once
CDR3 protein: CASSSTPIATGYGYTF
CDR3 DNA: TGTGCCAGCAGCTCCACACCGATAGCTACAGGGTACGGCTACACCTTC

V gene: TRBV7-2
J gene: TRBJ1-6
D gene: TRBD1
clone size: NA
CDR3 protein: CASSLASVTGNSPLHF
CDR3 DNA: TGTGCCAGCAGCTTAGCCTCTGTGACAGGGAATTCACCCCTCCACTTT

V gene: TRBV5-1
J gene: TRBJ2-7
D gene: NA
clone size: NA
CDR3 protein: CASSLESVTVPYEQYF
CDR3 DNA: TGCGCCAGCAGCTTAGAATCCGTGACAGTCCCATACGAGCAGTACTTC

V gene: TRBV30
J gene: TRBJ1-2
D gene: TRBD1
clone size: once
CDR3 protein: CAWSVTGAYGYTF
CDR3 DNA: TGTGCCTGGAGTGTCACAGGGGCCTATGGCTACACCTTC

V gene: TRBV11-2
J gene: TRBJ2-3
D gene: TRBD2
clone size: NA
CDR3 protein: CASSLASKRGGRDTQYF
CDR3 DNA: TGTGCCAGCAGCTTAGCGTCCAAGCGGGGGGGCAGGGATACGCAGTATTTT

V gene: TRBV4-1
J gene: TRBJ1-1
D gene: NA
clone size: NA
CDR3 protein: CASSQDTGYTEAFF
CDR3 DNA: TGCGCCAGCAGCCAAGATACGGGGTACACTGAAGCTTTCTTT

V gene: TRBV7-8
J gene: TRBJ2-7
D gene: NA
clone size: NA
CDR3 protein: CASSLAARDYEQYF
CDR3 DNA: TGTGCCAGCAGCTTAGCGGCTCGGGACTACGAGCAGTACTTC

V gene: TRBV9
J gene: TRBJ2-6
D gene: NA
clone size: NA
CDR3 protein: CASSGATLSGANVLTF
CDR3 DNA: TGTGCCAGCAGCGGGGCCACTCTCTCTGGGGCCAACGTCCTGACTTTC

V gene: TRBV11-2
J gene: TRBJ1-6
D gene: TRBD1
clone size: NA
CDR3 protein: CASSWDRGTSPLHF
CDR3 DNA: TGTGCCAGCAGCTGGGACAGGGGGACTTCACCCCTCCACTTT

V gene: TRBV6-5
J gene: TRBJ2-5
D gene: NA
clone size: NA
CDR3 protein: CASSYSTGMGETQYF
CDR3 DNA: TGTGCCAGCAGTTACTCAACAGGGATGGGCGAGACCCAGTACTTC

V gene: TRBV11-3
J gene: TRBJ2-3
D gene: TRBD2
clone size: NA
CDR3 protein: CASSSRTSGSTDTQYF
CDR3 DNA: TGTGCCAGCAGCTCCAGGACTAGCGGGAGCACAGATACGCAGTATTTT

V gene: TRBV9
J gene: TRBJ1-2
D gene: NA
clone size: many
CDR3 protein: CASSVEAAGGYGYTF
CDR3 DNA: TGTGCCAGCAGCGTAGAAGCTGCGGGGGGCTATGGCTACACCTTC

V gene: TRBV29-1
J gene: TRBJ2-7
D gene: TRBD2
clone size: NA
CDR3 protein: CSVAGRLAGNEQYF
CDR3 DNA: TGCAGCGTTGCCGGGAGGCTAGCGGGGAACGAGCAGTACTTC

V gene: TRBV19
J gene: TRBJ1-5
D gene: NA
clone size: NA
CDR3 protein: CASQRSTGLHQPQHF
CDR3 DNA: TGTGCCAGTCAGAGATCGACAGGACTCCATCAGCCCCAGCATTTT

V gene: TRBV12-5
J gene: TRBJ2-6
D gene: TRBD1
clone size: NA
CDR3 protein: CASGLVRGTGGASGANVLTF
CDR3 DNA: TGTGCTAGTGGTTTGGTACGAGGGACAGGGGGCGCATCTGGGGCCAACGTCCTGACTTTC

V gene: TRBV30
J gene: TRBJ1-1
D gene: NA
clone size: few
CDR3 protein: CAWSDTNTEAFF
CDR3 DNA: TGTGCCTGGAGTGACACGAACACTGAAGCTTTCTTT

V gene: TRBV2
J gene: TRBJ1-5
D gene: NA
clone size: NA
CDR3 protein: CASRRHSEISNQPQHF
CDR3 DNA: TGTGCCAGCAGAAGGCATTCGGAGATAAGCAATCAGCCCCAGCATTTT

V gene: TRBV19
J gene: TRBJ2-1
D gene: TRBD2
clone size: NA
CDR3 protein: CASSIKGGLAGGHYNEQFF
CDR3 DNA: TGTGCCAGTAGTATTAAAGGGGGGCTAGCGGGGGGACACTACAATGAGCAGTTCTTC

V gene: TRBV5-6
J gene: TRBJ1-1
D gene: TRBD1
clone size: NA
CDR3 protein: CASSRDRGRFLDSSFF
CDR3 DNA: TGTGCCAGCAGCCGGGACAGGGGGCGATTTCTGGATAGTTCTTTCTTT

V gene: TRBV21-1
J gene: TRBJ2-5
D gene: NA
clone size: once
CDR3 protein: CASMQKRAAGGLRETQYF
CDR3 DNA: TGTGCCAGCATGCAAAAGCGCGCCGCAGGGGGCTTGCGAGAGACCCAGTACTTC

V gene: TRBV6-6
J gene: TRBJ2-5
D gene: NA
clone size: NA
CDR3 protein: CASRKGSETQYF
CDR3 DNA: TGTGCCAGCAGGAAGGGGTCGGAGACCCAGTACTTC

V gene: TRBV7-9
J gene: TRBJ1-5
D gene: TRBD1
clone size: NA
CDR3 protein: CASSFMSGGVNQPQHF
CDR3 DNA: TGTGCCAGCAGCTTCATGTCAGGGGGAGTGAATCAGCCCCAGCATTTT

V gene: TRBV2
J gene: TRBJ1-1
D gene: NA
clone size: NA
CDR3 protein: CASSGGKPTEAFF
CDR3 DNA: TGTGCCAGCAGTGGAGGGAAACCCACTGAAGCTTTCTTT

V gene: TRBV29-1
J gene: TRBJ2-3
D gene: TRBD2
clone size: NA
CDR3 protein: CSALASGGTDTQYF
CDR3 DNA: TGCAGCGCCCTTGCAAGCGGGGGGACAGATACGCAGTATTTT

V gene: TRBV6-1
J gene: TRBJ2-3
D gene: NA
clone size: NA
CDR3 protein: CASNFNWATPDTQYF
CDR3 DNA: TGTGCCAGCAATTTTAATTGGGCTACTCCAGATACGCAGTATTTT

V gene: TRBV7-6
J gene: TRBJ2-7
D gene: TRBD2
clone size: NA
CDR3 protein: CASSLGSGRGGDYEQYF
CDR3 DNA: TGTGCCAGCAGCTTAGGAAGTGGGCGGGGGGGGGACTACGAGCAGTACTTC

V gene: TRBV4-1
J gene: TRBJ1-1
D gene: NA
clone size: NA
CDR3 protein: CASSQVQIFTEAFF
CDR3 DNA: TGCGCCAGCAGCCAGGTACAAATTTTCACTGAAGCTTTCTTT